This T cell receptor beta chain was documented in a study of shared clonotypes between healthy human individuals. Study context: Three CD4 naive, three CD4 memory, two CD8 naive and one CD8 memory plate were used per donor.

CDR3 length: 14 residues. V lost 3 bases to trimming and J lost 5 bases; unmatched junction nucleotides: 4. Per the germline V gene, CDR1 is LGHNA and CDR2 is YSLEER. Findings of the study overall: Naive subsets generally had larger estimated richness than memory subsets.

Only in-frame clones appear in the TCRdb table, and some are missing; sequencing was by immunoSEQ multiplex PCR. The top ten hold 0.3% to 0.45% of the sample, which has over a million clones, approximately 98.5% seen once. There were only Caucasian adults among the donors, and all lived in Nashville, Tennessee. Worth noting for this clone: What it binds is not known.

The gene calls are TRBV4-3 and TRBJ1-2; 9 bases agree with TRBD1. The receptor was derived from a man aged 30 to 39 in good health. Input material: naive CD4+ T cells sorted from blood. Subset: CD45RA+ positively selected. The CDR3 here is CASSHTGQGYGYTF. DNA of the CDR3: TGCGCCAGCAGCCACACGGGACAGGGTTATGGCTACACCTTC.